This entry lists 26 T cell receptor beta chains sequenced from one sample in a study of cytomegalovirus exposure and HLA in healthy donors. PCR amplification relied on 60 Vbeta primers (plus 13 Jbeta primers). The repertoire was sequenced with immunoSEQ multiplex PCR; TCRdb's copy has only in-frame clones and lacks some. The profile shows roughly 150,000 clones, 79% of them singletons. The specimen was PBMCs. The receptors stem from a middle-aged man in good health and CMV-seropositive.

Remarks on this clone: The germline gene is not matched at one end of the junction; a read error may be the cause. The chain has TRBV5-6 and TRBJ2-1; possible D gene TRBD1, 5 bases. Germline V gene data show CDR1 as SGHDT and CDR2 as YYEEEE. The CDR3 consists of 15 residues. The CDR3 bases are TGTGCCAGCAGCTTTGTACGGACACTCTACAATGGGCAGTTCTTC. This encodes CASSFVRTLYNGQFF.

The gene calls are TRBV5-4 and TRBJ2-7; TRBD2 aligns across 9 bases. From germline, CDR1 is SGHNT and CDR2 YYREEE (reference sequence). After removal of 4 bases from V and 0 bases from J, the junction contained 5 bases not matched to a gene. The CDR3 contains 15 residues. The CDR3 loop is CASSGGREGSYEQYF. The DNA for the CDR3 is TGTGCCAGCAGCGGGGGGCGGGAGGGCTCCTACGAGCAGTACTTC.

The chain uses TRBV29-1 and TRBJ2-3; 7 bases match TRBD2. V lost 6 bases and J lost 2; bases outside the gene matches: 11. CDR3 length: 15 amino acids. Germline V gene sequence: CDR1 SQVTM, CDR2 ANQGSEA. In DNA, the CDR3 is TGCAGCGTCCAAGGGCGGGAGAACCCCACAGATACGCAGTATTTT. It specifies CSVQGRENPTDTQYF.

The chain couples TRBV9 to TRBJ2-1; possible D gene TRBD2, 6 bases. The CDR3 runs 13 residues. Germline CDR1 and CDR2: SGDLS and YYNGEE. The ends were cut back, 0 bases at V and 8 bases at J, with 9 bases in the middle. The CDR3 DNA sequence: TGTGCCAGCAGCGTAGGCGGGATCGATGAGCAGTTCTTC. Its translation: CASSVGGIDEQFF.

This clone was recorded a few times. The chain carries TRBV27 and TRBJ1-4; no definite D call. This CDR3 has 14 residues. V gave up 3 bases and J gave up 4 bases, with 9 bases separating them. Germline CDR1 and CDR2: MNHEY and SMNVEV (reference sequence). The CDR3 sequence is CASSFGGSNEKLFF. The CDR3 bases are TGTGCCAGCAGTTTCGGAGGAAGTAATGAAAAACTGTTTTTT.

This clone appeared a single time. The rearrangement joins TRBV5-1 to TRBJ2-4; 9 nucleotides match TRBD1. The length of the CDR3 is 13 residues. The V gene's germline CDR1 is SGHRS and CDR2 YFSETQ. V dropped 4 bases and J dropped 9; count of bases not matched to a gene: 5. As DNA, the CDR3 is TGCGCCAGCAGCAGGGGACAGGGTGGCATTCAGTACTTC. It specifies CASSRGQGGIQYF. Combining the CDR3 with reference TRBV5-1 and TRBJ2-4 gives the whole variable domain KAGVTQTPRYLIKTRGQQVTLSCSPISGHRSVSWYQQTPGQGLQFLFEYFSETQRNKGNFPGRFSGRQFSNSRSEMNVSTLELGDSALYLCASSRGQGGIQYFGAGTRLSVL.

The chain couples TRBV27 to TRBJ2-7; unclear D gene. Germline loops: CDR1 MNHEY, CDR2 SMNVEV (reference sequence). V was trimmed by 2 bases and J by 1 base, leaving 6 bases between them. CDR3 size: 13 residues. The CDR3 spells CASSLTPSYEQYF. CDR3 DNA sequence: TGTGCCAGCAGTTTAACACCTTCCTACGAGCAGTACTTC.

The chain employs TRBV7-8 and TRBJ2-1; 9 bases fit TRBD1. Trimming took 3 bases from V and 4 from J; bases not matched to a gene: 19. Looked up from germline, CDR1 is SGHVS and CDR2 is FQNEAQ. The CDR3 sequence is 20 residues long. The CDR3 here is CASSFPTTGTGSPRYNEQFF. The DNA of the CDR3 is TGTGCCAGCAGCTTTCCTACAACCGGGACAGGGAGTCCCAGGTACAATGAGCAGTTCTTC.

The chain carries TRBV7-9 and TRBJ2-5; TRBD1 matches at 8 bases. The CDR3 runs 18 residues. J lost 3 bases, V lost 1 base, and 13 bases had no gene match. Germline V gene lookup returns CDR1 SEHNR and CDR2 FQNEAQ (reference sequence). CDR3 DNA: TGTGCCAGCAGCTTAGGGAGGGGGATCGGGACAGGAGAAGAGACCCAGTACTTC. This sequence encodes CASSLGRGIGTGEETQYF.

The chain has TRBV5-1 and TRBJ2-3, with TRBD2 matching 8 bases. The germline CDR1 and CDR2 sequences are SGHRS and YFSETQ. Trimming removed 3 bases from V and 1 base from J; junction bases left unmatched: 10. The CDR3 loop spans 17 amino acids. CDR3 DNA: TGCGCCAGCAGCTCCGGGGGGGGGAGGAGCGGCACAGATACGCAGTATTTT. Its protein is CASSSGGGRSGTDTQYF.

The rearrangement uses TRBV6-1 and TRBJ1-4; 10 nucleotides align to TRBD1. CDR1 MNHNS and CDR2 SASEGT come from the germline V gene. This CDR3 is built from 16 residues. The ends lost 1 base at V and 8 bases at J; junction bases unmatched: 7. The CDR3 DNA reads TGTGCCAGCAGTGAAGTCCCCGGGACAGGGGACGAAAAACTGTTTTTT. This codes for CASSEVPGTGDEKLFF.

The CDR3 sequence is CASSPSAPSYEQYF. The CDR3 DNA follows: TGTGCCAGCAGCCCTTCTGCGCCGTCCTACGAGCAGTACTTC. The chain couples TRBV28 to TRBJ2-7; D gene unclear. The CDR3 runs 14 residues. CDR1 is MDHEN, CDR2 SYDVKM, per germline. V was cut by 6 bases and J by 1 base, with 13 bases left in between.

The table lists this clone with a few counts. The J gene is TRBJ1-2, the V gene TRBV7-9; 8 bases line up with TRBD1. The germline V gene has CDR1 SEHNR and CDR2 FQNEAQ (reference sequence). J lost 4 bases, V lost 5 bases, and 6 bases had no gene match. There are 14 residues in the CDR3. The CDR3 DNA sequence: TGTGCCAGCAGCCCGACAGGGGTCGCCTATGGCTACACCTTC. Its protein product is CASSPTGVAYGYTF. The variable domain in full, with the rest retrieved from reference TRBV7-9 and TRBJ1-2, is DTGVSQNPRHKITKRGQNVTFRCDPISEHNRLYWYRQTLGQGPEFLTYFQNEAQLEKSRLLSDRFSAERPKGSFSTLEIQRTEQGDSAMYLCASSPTGVAYGYTFGSGTRLTVV.

This CDR3 is CASSERTSRFSGDEQFF. In DNA form, the CDR3 reads TGCGCCAGCAGTGAGAGGACTAGTCGCTTTAGTGGCGATGAGCAGTTCTTC. This chain connects TRBV10-1 to TRBJ2-1; 7 bases agree with TRBD2. CDR1 is WNHNN, CDR2 SYGVQD, per germline (reference sequence). V lost 2 bases and J lost 8; bases outside the gene matches: 15. The CDR3 extends over 17 amino acids.

This chain connects TRBV27 to TRBJ2-7; D remains ambiguous. CDR1 is MNHEY and CDR2 is SMNVEV in the germline V gene (reference sequence). CDR3 length: 13 residues. The V and J ends lost 0 bases and 2 bases respectively, with 5 bases between them. CDR3 amino acids: CASSLSETYEQYF. The DNA for the CDR3 is TGTGCCAGCAGTTTATCCGAGACCTACGAGCAGTACTTC.

The V and J genes are TRBV6-5 and TRBJ1-2, with 8 bases lining up with TRBD1. The germline V gene has CDR1 MNHEY and CDR2 SVGAGI. The CDR3 covers 14 residues. Unmatched junction bases numbered 9, after V lost 4 bases and J lost 8 bases. The CDR3 loop is CASSFLTGVEGYTF. The CDR3 DNA sequence: TGTGCCAGCAGTTTTTTGACAGGGGTGGAGGGCTACACCTTC.

V and J are TRBV5-4 and TRBJ1-1; D unclear. Germline values: CDR1 SGHNT, CDR2 YYREEE (reference sequence). The CDR3 spans 17 residues. Between the trimmed V and J ends, which lost 1 base and 4 bases, there was a span of 20 bases. Here the CDR3 DNA reads TGTGCCAGCAGCTTGCCAACGACCCCCCAGGTTGGCACTGAAGCTTTCTTT. It encodes CASSLPTTPQVGTEAFF.

V usage is TRBV7-6 and J usage is TRBJ2-1, with D possibly matching TRBD2 (5 bases). This CDR3 comprises 12 residues. Per the germline V gene, CDR1 is SGHVS and CDR2 is FNYEAQ. V lost 1 base to trimming and J lost 10 bases, with 8 bases between them. The CDR3 DNA follows: TGTGCCAGCAGCTTAGGAGGGCTAGAGCAGTTCTTC. Its translation: CASSLGGLEQFF.

This sequence joins TRBV5-1 and TRBJ2-6, with TRBD1 matching over 8 bases. V lost 4 bases and J lost 0; bases outside the gene matches: 9. CDR3 length: 18 amino acids. CDR1 and CDR2 from the germline V gene are SGHRS and YFSETQ. In DNA form, the CDR3 reads TGCGCCAGCAGCGGTCCGGGACAGGAACACTCTGGGGCCAACGTCCTGACTTTC. This sequence encodes CASSGPGQEHSGANVLTF.

The V and J genes are TRBV7-3 and TRBJ2-1; 12 bases are a match to TRBD1. In germline, CDR1 is SGHTA, CDR2 FQGTGA. The V segment lost 7 bases and the J segment 6 bases; nucleotides outside the gene matches: 4. The CDR3 is made up of 14 amino acids. The CDR3 DNA reads TGTGCCAGCAAGGGACAGGGGGCGTCCAATGAGCAGTTCTTC. Its protein is CASKGQGASNEQFF.

This chain uses TRBV5-1 with TRBJ2-5, with 8 bases that match TRBD1. The V gene's germline CDR1 is SGHRS and CDR2 YFSETQ. This CDR3 is built from 14 residues. Losses at the gene ends were 6 bases for V and 1 base for J; bases not matched to a gene: 5. CDR3 in DNA: TGCGCCAGCACCCATGGGACAGGCCAAGAGACCCAGTACTTC. Protein sequence: CASTHGTGQETQYF.

Concerning this clone: Since the CDR3 does not end with the conserved phenylalanine or tryptophan, this likely comes from a read error. The gene calls are TRBV19 and TRBJ1-2; D is possibly TRBD1 (6 bases). V was clipped by 6 bases and J by 2 bases, with 10 bases between them. Germline-derived CDR1 and CDR2 are LNHDA and SQIVND (reference sequence). The CDR3 has 13 amino acids. The CDR3 coding sequence is TGTGCCAGTAGGGCCAGGGGCAACTATGGCTACACCCTC. This encodes CASRARGNYGYTL.

This clone was observed a single time. J is TRBJ1-1 and V is TRBV10-2; D is unclear. CDR1 and CDR2 (germline): WSHSY, SAAADI. There are 14 residues in the CDR3. Trimming shortened V by 7 bases and J by 1 base, and 13 bases separated the two germline ends. The CDR3 bases are TGCGCCAGCACCGACTCGGTACAGAACACTGAAGCTTTCTTT. The encoded protein is CASTDSVQNTEAFF.

This sequence joins TRBV5-6 and TRBJ2-3; weak D call: TRBD2 (7 bases). Germline V gives CDR1 SGHDT, CDR2 YYEEEE. CDR3 length: 16 amino acids. Between the trimmed V and J ends, which lost 4 bases and 0 bases, there was a span of 15 bases. This chain's CDR3 is CASSPRGGLSTDTQYF. In nucleotides, the CDR3 is TGTGCCAGCAGCCCAAGGGGGGGGTTAAGCACAGATACGCAGTATTTT. Using reference TRBV5-6 and TRBJ2-3 for the parts outside the CDR3, the full variable domain is DAGVTQSPTHLIKTRGQQVTLRCSPKSGHDTVSWYQQALGQGPQFIFQYYEEEERQRGNFPDRFSGHQFPNYSSELNVNALLLGDSALYLCASSPRGGLSTDTQYFGPGTRLTVL.

The J gene is TRBJ2-7, the V gene TRBV15; TRBD1 aligns across 9 bases. The V and J ends lost 5 bases and 5 bases, in that order; junction bases with no gene match: 10. The CDR3 consists of 15 residues. CDR1 is LNHNV, CDR2 YYDKDF, per germline (reference sequence). The CDR3 is CATSPKGTGINEQYF. For the CDR3, the DNA is TGTGCCACCAGCCCTAAAGGGACAGGGATTAACGAGCAGTACTTC.

The chain has TRBV7-3 and TRBJ2-7, with a possible D match to TRBD2 (5 bases). V was pared by 5 bases and J by 2 bases, with 13 bases between. CDR3 length: 14 residues. CDR1 and CDR2 from the germline V gene are SGHTA and FQGTGA. DNA for the CDR3: TGTGCCAGCAGCCCGCGTGTTAGCGCCTACGAGCAGTACTTC. Encoded protein: CASSPRVSAYEQYF.